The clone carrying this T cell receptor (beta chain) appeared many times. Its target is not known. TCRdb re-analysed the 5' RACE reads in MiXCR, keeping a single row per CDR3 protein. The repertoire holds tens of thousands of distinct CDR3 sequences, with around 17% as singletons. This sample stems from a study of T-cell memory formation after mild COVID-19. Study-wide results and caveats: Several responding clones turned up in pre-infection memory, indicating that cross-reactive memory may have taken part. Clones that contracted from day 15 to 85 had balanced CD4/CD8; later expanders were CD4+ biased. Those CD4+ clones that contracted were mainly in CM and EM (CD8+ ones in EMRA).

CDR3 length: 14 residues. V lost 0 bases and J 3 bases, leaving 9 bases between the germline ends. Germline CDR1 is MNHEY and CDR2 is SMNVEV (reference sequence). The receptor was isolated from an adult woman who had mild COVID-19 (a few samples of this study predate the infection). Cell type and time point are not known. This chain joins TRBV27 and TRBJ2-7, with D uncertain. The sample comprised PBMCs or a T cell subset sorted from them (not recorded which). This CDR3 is CASSLSGRNYEQYF. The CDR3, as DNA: TGTGCCAGCAGTTTATCTGGACGAAACTACGAGCAGTACTTC.